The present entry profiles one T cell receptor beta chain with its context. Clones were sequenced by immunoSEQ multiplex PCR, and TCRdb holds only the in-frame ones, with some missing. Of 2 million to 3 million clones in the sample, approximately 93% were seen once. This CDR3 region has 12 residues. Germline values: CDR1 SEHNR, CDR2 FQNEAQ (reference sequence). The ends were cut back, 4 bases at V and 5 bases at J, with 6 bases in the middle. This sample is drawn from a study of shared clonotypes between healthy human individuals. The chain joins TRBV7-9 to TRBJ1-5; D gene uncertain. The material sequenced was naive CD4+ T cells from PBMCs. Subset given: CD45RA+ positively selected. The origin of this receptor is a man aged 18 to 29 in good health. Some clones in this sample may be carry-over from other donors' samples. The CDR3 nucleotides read TGTGCCAGCAGCTCTGATTATCAGCCCCAGCATTTT. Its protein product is CASSSDYQPQHF.